This T cell receptor (beta chain) was sequenced during a study of immune characteristics of hereditary and idiopathic chronic pancreatitis. Regarding the study in general: Local immune cells and TCRbeta repertoires in the pancreas were profiled in this study for hereditary and idiopathic chronic pancreatitis, with control organ donor pancreases used for comparison. TCRbeta sequencing included 5 control pancreases, fewer than ten pancreases with hereditary chronic pancreatitis and about six pancreases with idiopathic chronic pancreatitis. The gDNA-based approach was chosen because it involved minimal in vitro experimental manipulation of pancreas-infiltrating T cells. Broad study findings and their caveats: Among 13 chronic pancreatitis patients, the number of productive TCR rearrangements showed a positive correlation with disease severity scores. Compared with controls, TCRbeta repertoire diversity was significantly higher and clonality was lower in both chronic pancreatitis groups. Because patient tissue could be obtained only at the time of TPIAT, immune findings may have been influenced by differences in disease duration. The study did not include chronic pancreatitis caused by alcohol use. Vbeta-Jbeta gene family usage, including TRBV10, TRBV19, TRBV23 and TRBV5, differed between hereditary and idiopathic chronic pancreatitis.

As for this clone: The antigen it recognizes is unknown. Base quality data are lacking; no much larger clone is found one base away.

The library came from the immunoSEQ multiplex PCR assay. From pancreatic genomic DNA, the TCRbeta CDR3 region along with adjacent sequences was amplified and then sequenced. On the study's bioinformatics: Productive clonality and productive rearrangement counts were measured along with repertoire diversity, which was expressed as a mean normalized Shannon-Wiener index. The nonparametric Mann-Whitney U test was used to compare repertoire metrics between the control and chronic pancreatitis groups. A shared clonotype was defined as a CDR3beta sequence with the same amino acid composition and length across subjects. TCRdb obtained this table from immuneACCESS and retained in-frame rearrangements with V and J assigned. These tables miss some clones; where compared with another copy, unresolved V genes account for less than half of the shortfall, and the remainder is unexplained. D and trimming come from the DNA, and the V and J calls and clone size come from that table. This sample is represented by some 15,000 clones; around four fifths of them were singletons. The ten largest account for approximately 14% of the sample.

The V end loses 1 base and the J end loses 2 bases, and a stretch of 7 bases separates them. CDR1 and CDR2, looked up from the germline V gene (reference sequence), are LNHNV and YYDKDF. The CDR3, from cysteine to phenylalanine, totals 14 residues. Only the CDR3 region is kept as DNA, spanning 42 bases read in frame from base 1. Patients undergoing total pancreatectomy with islet autotransplantation (TPIAT) were the source of the chronic pancreatitis pancreas tissue. Included chronic pancreatitis patients had no known history of diabetes. Genomic DNA was extracted directly from bulk pancreas tissue, without T cell sorting, for TCRbeta sequencing. At two US centers, pancreas tissues from patients and organ donors were collected on a consecutive basis.

Sequenced input: pancreas tissue with hereditary chronic pancreatitis. The rearrangement joined TRBV15 to TRBJ2-3, with the identity of the D gene unclear. This TCR was sampled from a human donor with chronic pancreatitis. The DNA reads as follows: TGTGCCACCAGCAGAGGAAAGGCCACAGATACGCAGTATTTT. Its protein product is CATSRGKATDTQYF.